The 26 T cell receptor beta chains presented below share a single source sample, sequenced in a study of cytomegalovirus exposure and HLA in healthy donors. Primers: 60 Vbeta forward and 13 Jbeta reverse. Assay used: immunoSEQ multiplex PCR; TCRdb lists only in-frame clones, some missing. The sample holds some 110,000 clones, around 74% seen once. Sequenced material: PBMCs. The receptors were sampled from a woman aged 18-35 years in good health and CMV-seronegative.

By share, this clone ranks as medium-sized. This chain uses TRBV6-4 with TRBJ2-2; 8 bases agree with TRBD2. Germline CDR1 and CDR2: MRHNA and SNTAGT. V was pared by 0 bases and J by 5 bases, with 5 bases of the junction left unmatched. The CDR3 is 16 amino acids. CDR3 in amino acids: CASSDSTSGVTGELFF. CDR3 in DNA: TGTGCCAGCAGTGACTCAACTAGCGGCGTGACCGGGGAGCTGTTTTTT.

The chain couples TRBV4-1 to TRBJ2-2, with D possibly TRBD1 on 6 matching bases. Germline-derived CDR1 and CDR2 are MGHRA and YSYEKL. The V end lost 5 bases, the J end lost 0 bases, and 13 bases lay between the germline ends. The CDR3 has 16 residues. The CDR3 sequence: CASSLPGATNTGELFF. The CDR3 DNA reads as TGCGCCAGCAGCTTACCAGGGGCGACGAACACCGGGGAGCTGTTTTTT.

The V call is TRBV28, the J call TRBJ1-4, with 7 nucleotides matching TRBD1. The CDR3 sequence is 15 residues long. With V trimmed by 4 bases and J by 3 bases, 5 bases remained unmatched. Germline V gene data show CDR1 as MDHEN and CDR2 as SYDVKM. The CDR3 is CASSSPDRPNEKLFF. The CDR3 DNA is TGTGCCAGCAGTTCTCCGGACAGGCCTAATGAAAAACTGTTTTTT.

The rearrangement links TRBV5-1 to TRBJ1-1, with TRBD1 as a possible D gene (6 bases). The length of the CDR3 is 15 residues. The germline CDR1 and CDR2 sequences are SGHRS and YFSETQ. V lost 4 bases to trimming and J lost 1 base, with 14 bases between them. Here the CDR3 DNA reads TGCGCCAGCAGCCTCGGGGGGGGCCCGAACACTGAAGCTTTCTTT. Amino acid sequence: CASSLGGGPNTEAFF.

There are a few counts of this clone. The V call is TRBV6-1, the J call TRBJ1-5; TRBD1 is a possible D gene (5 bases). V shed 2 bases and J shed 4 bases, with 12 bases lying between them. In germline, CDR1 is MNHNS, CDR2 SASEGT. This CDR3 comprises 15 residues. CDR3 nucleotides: TGTGCCAGCAGTGAATATGCAGGGCGGAATCAGCCCCAGCATTTT. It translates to CASSEYAGRNQPQHF.

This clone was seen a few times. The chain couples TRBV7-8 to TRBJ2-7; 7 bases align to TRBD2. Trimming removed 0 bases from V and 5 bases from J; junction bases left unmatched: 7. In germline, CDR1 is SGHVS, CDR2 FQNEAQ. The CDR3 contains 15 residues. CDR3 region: CASSLAPSGVNEQYF. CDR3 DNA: TGTGCCAGCAGCTTAGCGCCCAGCGGGGTGAACGAGCAGTACTTC.

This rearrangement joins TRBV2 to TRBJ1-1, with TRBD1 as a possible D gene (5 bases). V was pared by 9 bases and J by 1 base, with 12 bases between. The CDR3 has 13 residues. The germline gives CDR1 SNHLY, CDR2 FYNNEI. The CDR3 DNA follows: TGTGCCAGTGGGGCGGGGGGGAACACTGAAGCTTTCTTT. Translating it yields CASGAGGNTEAFF.

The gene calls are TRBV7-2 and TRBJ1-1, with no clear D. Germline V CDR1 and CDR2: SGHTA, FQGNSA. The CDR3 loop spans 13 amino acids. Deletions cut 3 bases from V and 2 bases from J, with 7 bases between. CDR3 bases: TGTGCCAGCAGCTTTGGCGGTAACACTGAAGCTTTCTTT. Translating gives CASSFGGNTEAFF.

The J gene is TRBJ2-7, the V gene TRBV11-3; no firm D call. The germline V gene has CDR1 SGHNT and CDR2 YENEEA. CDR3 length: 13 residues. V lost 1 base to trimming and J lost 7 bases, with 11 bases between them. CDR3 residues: CASSLVAAAEQYF. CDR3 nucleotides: TGTGCCAGCAGCTTAGTCGCGGCGGCGGAGCAGTACTTC.

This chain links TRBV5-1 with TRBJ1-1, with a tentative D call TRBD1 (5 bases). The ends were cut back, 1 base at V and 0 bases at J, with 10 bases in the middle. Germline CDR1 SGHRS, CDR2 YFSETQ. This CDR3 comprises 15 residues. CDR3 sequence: CASSLSRRVNTEAFF. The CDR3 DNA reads TGCGCCAGCAGCTTGAGTCGCAGGGTGAACACTGAAGCTTTCTTT.

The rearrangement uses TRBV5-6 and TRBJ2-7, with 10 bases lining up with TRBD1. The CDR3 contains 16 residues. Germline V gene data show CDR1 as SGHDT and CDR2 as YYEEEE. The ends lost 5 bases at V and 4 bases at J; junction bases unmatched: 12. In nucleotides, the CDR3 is TGTGCCAGCAGTTCCACCGGGACAGGGGTGGAGTACGAGCAGTACTTC. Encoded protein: CASSSTGTGVEYEQYF.

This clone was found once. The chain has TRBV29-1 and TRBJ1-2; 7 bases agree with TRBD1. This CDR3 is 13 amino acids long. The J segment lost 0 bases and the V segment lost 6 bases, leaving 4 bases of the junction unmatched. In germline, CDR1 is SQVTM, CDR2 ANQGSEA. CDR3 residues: CSVGDSTNYGYTF. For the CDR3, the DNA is TGCAGCGTAGGGGACAGCACTAACTATGGCTACACCTTC. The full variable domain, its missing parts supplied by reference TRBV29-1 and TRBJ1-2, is SAVISQKPSRDICQRGTSLTIQCQVDSQVTMMFWYRQQPGQSLTLIATANQGSEATYESGFVIDKFPISRPNLTFSTLTVSNMSPEDSSIYLCSVGDSTNYGYTFGSGTRLTVV.

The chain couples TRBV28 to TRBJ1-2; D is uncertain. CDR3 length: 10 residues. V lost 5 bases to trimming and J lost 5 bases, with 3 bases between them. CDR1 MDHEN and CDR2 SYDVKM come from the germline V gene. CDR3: CASSRYGYTF. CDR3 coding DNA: TGTGCCAGCAGTCGGTATGGCTACACCTTC.

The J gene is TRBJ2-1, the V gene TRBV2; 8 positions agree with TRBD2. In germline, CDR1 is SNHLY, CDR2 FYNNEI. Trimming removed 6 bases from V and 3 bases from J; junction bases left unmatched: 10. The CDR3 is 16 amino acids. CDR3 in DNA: TGTGCCAGCAGAGATAGTAGCGGGGTCAACTACAATGAGCAGTTCTTC. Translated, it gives CASRDSSGVNYNEQFF.

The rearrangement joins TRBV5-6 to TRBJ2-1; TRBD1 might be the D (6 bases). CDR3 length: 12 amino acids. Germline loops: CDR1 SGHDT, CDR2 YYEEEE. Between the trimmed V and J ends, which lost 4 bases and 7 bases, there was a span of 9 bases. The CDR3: CASSPQGNEQFF. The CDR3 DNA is TGTGCCAGCAGCCCACAGGGAAATGAGCAGTTCTTC.

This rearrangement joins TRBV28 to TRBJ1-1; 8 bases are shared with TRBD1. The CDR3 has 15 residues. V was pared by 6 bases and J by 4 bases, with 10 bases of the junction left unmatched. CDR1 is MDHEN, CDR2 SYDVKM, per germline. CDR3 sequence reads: CASRRPGTGGTEAFF. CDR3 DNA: TGTGCCAGCAGGCGACCCGGGACAGGAGGCACTGAAGCTTTCTTT.

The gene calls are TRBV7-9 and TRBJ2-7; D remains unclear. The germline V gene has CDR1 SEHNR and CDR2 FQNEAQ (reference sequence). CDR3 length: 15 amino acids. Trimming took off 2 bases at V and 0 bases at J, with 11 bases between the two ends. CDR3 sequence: CASSLISESSYEQYF. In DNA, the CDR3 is TGTGCCAGCAGCTTAATCAGCGAGAGCTCCTACGAGCAGTACTTC. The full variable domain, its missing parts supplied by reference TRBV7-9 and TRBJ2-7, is DTGVSQNPRHKITKRGQNVTFRCDPISEHNRLYWYRQTLGQGPEFLTYFQNEAQLEKSRLLSDRFSAERPKGSFSTLEIQRTEQGDSAMYLCASSLISESSYEQYFGPGTRLTVT.

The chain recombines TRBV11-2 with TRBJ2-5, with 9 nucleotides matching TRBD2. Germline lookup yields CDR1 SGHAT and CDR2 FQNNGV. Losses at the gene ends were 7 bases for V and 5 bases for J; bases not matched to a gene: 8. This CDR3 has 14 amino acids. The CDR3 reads CASTISGGLETQYF. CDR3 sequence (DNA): TGTGCCAGCACCATTAGCGGGGGTCTTGAGACCCAGTACTTC.

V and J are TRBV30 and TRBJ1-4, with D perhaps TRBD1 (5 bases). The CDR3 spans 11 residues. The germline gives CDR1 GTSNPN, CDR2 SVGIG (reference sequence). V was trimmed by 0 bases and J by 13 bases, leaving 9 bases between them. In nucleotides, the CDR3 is TGTGCCTGGAGTGTAGGGGATCTACTGTTTTTT. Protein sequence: CAWSVGDLLFF. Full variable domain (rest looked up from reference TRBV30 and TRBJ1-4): SQTIHQWPATLVQPVGSPLSLECTVEGTSNPNLYWYRQAAGRGLQLLFYSVGIGQISSEVPQNLSASRPQDRQFILSSKKLLLSDSGFYLCAWSVGDLLFFGSGTQLSVL.

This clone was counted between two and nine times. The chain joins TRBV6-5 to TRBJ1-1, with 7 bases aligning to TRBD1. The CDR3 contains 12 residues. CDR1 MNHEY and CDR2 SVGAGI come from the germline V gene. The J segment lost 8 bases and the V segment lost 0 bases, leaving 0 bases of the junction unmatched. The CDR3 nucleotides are TGTGCCAGCAGTTACTCGACAGGGGAAGCTTTCTTT. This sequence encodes CASSYSTGEAFF.

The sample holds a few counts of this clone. The CDR3 DNA sequence: TGCGCCAGCAGCCAAGATTTTCAGATGAACACTGAAGCTTTCTTT. It codes for CASSQDFQMNTEAFF. This chain joins TRBV4-1 and TRBJ1-1; the D is unclear. V was shortened by 0 bases and J by 0 bases, with 8 bases between the two germline ends. The CDR3 contains 15 residues. CDR1 is MGHRA, CDR2 YSYEKL, per germline.

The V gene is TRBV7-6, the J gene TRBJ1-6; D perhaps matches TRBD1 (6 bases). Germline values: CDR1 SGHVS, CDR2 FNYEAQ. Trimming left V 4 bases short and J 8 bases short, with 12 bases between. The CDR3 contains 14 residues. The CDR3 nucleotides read TGTGCCAGCAGCTCTACAGGGAGAGATTCACCCCTCCACTTT. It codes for CASSSTGRDSPLHF.

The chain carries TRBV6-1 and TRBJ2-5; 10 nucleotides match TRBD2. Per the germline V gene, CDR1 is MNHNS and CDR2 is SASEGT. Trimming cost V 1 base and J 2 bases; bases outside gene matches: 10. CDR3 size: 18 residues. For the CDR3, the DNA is TGTGCCAGCAGTGAAGTGGGCCTAGCGGGGGACGGACAAGAGACCCAGTACTTC. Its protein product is CASSEVGLAGDGQETQYF.

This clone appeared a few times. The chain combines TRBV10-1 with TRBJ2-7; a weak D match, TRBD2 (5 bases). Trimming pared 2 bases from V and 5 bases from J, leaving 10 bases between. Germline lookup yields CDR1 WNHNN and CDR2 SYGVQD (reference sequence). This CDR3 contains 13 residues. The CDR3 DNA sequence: TGCGCCAGCAGTGAGGGGAGCCTGAACGAGCAGTACTTC. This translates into CASSEGSLNEQYF.

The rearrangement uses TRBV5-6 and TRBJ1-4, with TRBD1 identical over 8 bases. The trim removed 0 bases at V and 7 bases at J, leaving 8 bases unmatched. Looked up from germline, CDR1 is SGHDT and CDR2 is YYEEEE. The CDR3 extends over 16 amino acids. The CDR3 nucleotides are TGTGCCAGCAGCTTGGCCGGGGCAGGGGGCATTGAAAAACTGTTTTTT. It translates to CASSLAGAGGIEKLFF.

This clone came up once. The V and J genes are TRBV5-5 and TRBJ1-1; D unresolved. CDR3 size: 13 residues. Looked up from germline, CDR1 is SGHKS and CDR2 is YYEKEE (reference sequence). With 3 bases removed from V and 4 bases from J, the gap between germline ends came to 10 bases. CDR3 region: CASSSSLGTEAFF. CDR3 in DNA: TGTGCCAGCAGCTCTAGTTTGGGCACTGAAGCTTTCTTT.